Following are 4 T cell receptor beta chains from one sample sequenced in a study of breast tumors, draining lymph nodes, adjacent tissues. Samples came from axillary lymph nodes draining the breast cancer. One entry per CDR3 protein, called by TCRdb with MiXCR from the multiplex PCR reads. The table lists 180,000 or so distinct CDR3 sequences, 31% of them singletons. Sequencing was done on a sample of axillary lymph node tissue. The receptor source for this set is a female donor with breast cancer. Some clones in this sample may be carry-over from other donors' samples.

This clonotype was found many times. The rearrangement uses TRBV19 and TRBJ1-2; D is unresolved. This CDR3 region has 11 residues. Deletions cut 4 bases from V and 6 bases from J, with 6 bases between. CDR1 LNHDA and CDR2 SQIVND come from the germline V gene (reference sequence). DNA of the CDR3: TGTGCCAGTAGTAACATTGATGGCTACACCTTC. The encoded protein is CASSNIDGYTF.

This clonotype came up many times. The rearrangement links TRBV7-3 to TRBJ2-5; 11 bases fit TRBD2. The CDR3 length is 15 residues. Trimming cost V 2 bases and J 5 bases; bases outside gene matches: 4. CDR1 SGHTA and CDR2 FQGTGA come from the germline V gene. The CDR3 DNA reads TGTGCCAGCAGCTTAGCCGGGACTAGCGGCGAGACCCAGTACTTC. Amino acids: CASSLAGTSGETQYF.

The chain joins TRBV29-1 to TRBJ2-5; D is unresolved. The length of the CDR3 is 13 residues. The germline V gene has CDR1 SQVTM and CDR2 ANQGSEA. The V and J ends lost 2 bases and 5 bases respectively, with 12 bases between them. The CDR3: CSVETGPSETQYF. The CDR3 coding sequence is TGCAGCGTTGAAACTGGGCCCTCCGAGACCCAGTACTTC.

J is TRBJ1-2 and V is TRBV7-9; 8 positions agree with TRBD1. This CDR3 spans 14 amino acids. CDR1 is SEHNR, CDR2 FQNEAQ, per germline (reference sequence). The junction had 8 bases not matched to a gene; V was cut back by 5 bases and J by 6 bases. This chain's CDR3 is CASSGGTGPHGYTF. For the CDR3, the DNA is TGTGCCAGCAGCGGTGGGACAGGCCCCCATGGCTACACCTTC.